One and the same sample provided the 17 T cell receptor beta chains below, sequenced in a study of prognosis after radiotherapy for stage I lung cancer. Two rounds of multiplex PCR amplified TCR beta CDR3 from genomic DNA. Every TRBV and TRBJ gene had its own specific primer in first-round PCR. TCRdb itself ran the multiplex PCR reads through MiXCR, one entry per CDR3 protein. This table holds 14,000 or so distinct CDR3 sequences, roughly 50% found once. The sample here was PBMCs, taken before or after stereotactic body radiation therapy (not recorded which). The receptors shown here come from a donor aged 50 or older with non-small cell lung cancer.

In its sample, this clonotype was seen many times. A much more abundant neighbour one base away suggests this may be a read error. The rearrangement uses TRBV6-2 or TRBV6-3 and TRBJ2-2; D is uncertain. The CDR3 is made up of 13 amino acids. Germline loops: CDR1 MNHEY, CDR2 SVGEGT. The CDR3 loop reads CAGSPFSTGELFF. In nucleotides, the CDR3 is TGTGCCGGCAGCCCCTTTAGCACCGGGGAGCTGTTTTTT.

The table lists this clonotype with many counts. The chain joins TRBV10-3 to TRBJ2-3; TRBD1 is a possible D gene (6 bases). CDR1 and CDR2 (germline): ENHRY, SYGVKD. Between the trimmed V and J ends, which lost 4 bases and 4 bases, there was a span of 12 bases. The CDR3 is 14 residues long. The CDR3 sequence: CAISGAGDADTQYF. The DNA for the CDR3 is TGTGCCATCAGTGGGGCAGGGGATGCAGATACGCAGTATTTT.

This chain uses TRBV6-5 with TRBJ2-7; D unresolved. The ends were cut back, 4 bases at V and 1 base at J, with 11 bases in the middle. CDR3 length: 14 amino acids. In germline, CDR1 is MNHEY, CDR2 SVGAGI. The CDR3 spells CASSLSATSYEQYF. CDR3 sequence (DNA): TGTGCCAGCAGTTTGTCGGCGACTTCCTACGAGCAGTACTTC.

This clonotype is medium-sized by share. J is TRBJ2-2 and V is TRBV12-3 or TRBV12-4; no firm D call. The CDR3 spans 12 residues. The V end was cut by 6 bases, the J end by 5 bases, with 7 bases between. CDR3 region: CASSLRTGELFF. The CDR3 DNA is TGTGCCAGCAGCCTTCGTACCGGGGAGCTGTTTTTT.

This clonotype has at least ten counts. The chain couples TRBV2 to TRBJ2-3; the D gene is possibly TRBD2 (8 bases). With 4 bases removed from V and 5 bases from J, the gap between germline ends came to 19 bases. From germline, CDR1 is SNHLY and CDR2 FYNNEI. The CDR3 is 16 amino acids. The CDR3, as DNA: TGTGCCAGCAGTGGTCGGGAGGGGGCTGGATTAGATACGCAGTATTTT. Amino acid sequence: CASSGREGAGLDTQYF. Variable domain in full (rest from reference TRBV2 and TRBJ2-3): EPEVTQTPSHQVTQMGQEVILRCVPISNHLYFYWYRQILGQKVEFLVSFYNNEISEKSEIFDDQFSVERPDGSNFTLKIRSTKLEDSAMYFCASSGREGAGLDTQYFGPGTRLTVL.

V gene TRBV30 combines with J gene TRBJ1-5; D may be TRBD1 (5 bases). The CDR3 extends over 13 amino acids. V gave up 2 bases and J gave up 6 bases, with 11 bases separating them. The V gene's germline CDR1 is GTSNPN and CDR2 SVGIG (reference sequence). CDR3 in DNA: TGTGCCTGGAGTACCGGGGCAGGTCAGCCCCAGCATTTT. Translating it yields CAWSTGAGQPQHF.

Ten or more counts support this clonotype. The chain uses TRBV24-1 and TRBJ2-5; tentatively, D is TRBD2 (7 bases). This CDR3 is 16 amino acids long. The V gene lost 1 base and the J gene lost 2 bases, with 13 bases spanning the gap. Germline CDR1 is KGHDR and CDR2 is SFDVKD. The CDR3 protein is CATSDFGRTVQETQYF. The CDR3 DNA is TGTGCCACCAGTGATTTCGGGAGGACAGTACAAGAGACCCAGTACTTC.

The chain links TRBV7-3 to TRBJ2-3, with 7 bases that match TRBD2. Trimming took 3 bases from V and 1 from J; bases not matched to a gene: 4. Germline CDR1 is SGHTA and CDR2 is FQGTGA. This CDR3 is 15 amino acids long. CDR3 coding DNA: TGTGCCAGCAGCTTTACTGCGGGAGGCACAGATACGCAGTATTTT. Protein sequence: CASSFTAGGTDTQYF.

This clonotype is medium-sized (0.01 to 0.1%) in the sample. The rearrangement joins TRBV4-1 to TRBJ1-1; no definite D call. The germline V and J ends were trimmed by 3 bases and 0 bases, with 11 bases remaining between them. The length of the CDR3 is 15 residues. The germline V gene encodes CDR1 MGHRA and CDR2 YSYEKL. In DNA, the CDR3 is TGCGCCAGCAGCCACCCTCAAAGGGTGAACACTGAAGCTTTCTTT. Protein product: CASSHPQRVNTEAFF.

In its sample, this clonotype was seen many times. The V gene is TRBV3-1, the J gene TRBJ2-2, with 10 bases lining up with TRBD1. V shed 3 bases, J shed 7 bases, and the junction held 8 bases outside the gene matches. CDR1 is LGHDT and CDR2 is YNNKEL in the germline V gene (reference sequence). The CDR3 has 16 residues. The CDR3 bases are TGTGCCAGCAGCCATGGGACAGGGGTCGGTGGCGGGGAGCTGTTTTTT. Translated, it gives CASSHGTGVGGGELFF. Looking up the rest from reference TRBV3-1 and TRBJ2-2 gives the full variable domain: DTAVSQTPKYLVTQMGNDKSIKCEQNLGHDTMYWYKQDSKKFLKIMFSYNNKELIINETVPNRFSPKSPDKAHLNLHINSLELGDSAVYFCASSHGTGVGGGELFFGEGSRLTVL.

This clonotype was seen repeatedly, ten times or more. V and J are TRBV12-3 or TRBV12-4 and TRBJ1-5; no reliable D call. The length of the CDR3 is 12 residues. V was pared by 3 bases and J by 0 bases, with 0 bases between. The CDR3 region is CASSFSNQPQHF. CDR3 in DNA: TGTGCCAGCAGTTTTAGCAATCAGCCCCAGCATTTT.

About this clonotype itself: Sequence at one end of the junction differs from germline and may be a read error. The gene calls are TRBV6-1 and TRBJ2-7; maybe TRBD2 (5 bases). CDR1 is MNHNS, CDR2 SASEGT, per germline. This CDR3 comprises 13 residues. The CDR3 sequence is CASNVNSGYEHYF. The DNA of the CDR3 is TGTGCCAGCAACGTGAACAGCGGCTACGAGCATTACTTC.

This clonotype was observed many times. This chain joins TRBV30 and TRBJ1-5, with D possibly matching TRBD1 (6 bases). Germline CDR1 and CDR2: GTSNPN and SVGIG (reference sequence). The CDR3 extends over 14 amino acids. V was shortened by 3 bases and J by 6 bases, with 15 bases between the two germline ends. The CDR3 sequence is CAWRRKGGVQPQHF. For the CDR3, the DNA is TGTGCCTGGAGGAGGAAGGGGGGCGTTCAGCCCCAGCATTTT.

This clonotype is medium-sized by share. V gene TRBV5-8 combines with J gene TRBJ2-2, with D unresolved. Germline loops: CDR1 SGHTS, CDR2 YDEGEE. This CDR3 is 13 amino acids long. Trimming removed 0 bases from V and 6 bases from J, with 6 bases in between. CDR3: CASSLVGSGELFF. CDR3 DNA sequence: TGTGCCAGCAGCTTGGTAGGGTCCGGGGAGCTGTTTTTT.

The chain couples TRBV27 to TRBJ1-5; the D is unclear. V shed 5 bases and J shed 2 bases, with 10 bases lying between them. This CDR3 comprises 14 residues. Germline CDR1 is MNHEY and CDR2 is SMNVEV (reference sequence). CDR3 nucleotides: TGTGCCAGCAGTCCCTTCCACCGCAATCAGCCCCAGCATTTT. Its protein is CASSPFHRNQPQHF.

This clonotype qualifies as medium-sized. This chain links TRBV6-1 with TRBJ2-7, with D perhaps matching TRBD1 (6 bases). Trimming shortened V by 4 bases and J by 7 bases, and 17 bases separated the two germline ends. This CDR3 comprises 14 residues. Germline V gene sequence: CDR1 MNHNS, CDR2 SASEGT. The CDR3 sequence: CASSATGLRGEQYF. The CDR3 DNA reads as TGTGCCAGCAGTGCCACAGGGCTCCGAGGGGAGCAGTACTTC.

V gene TRBV18 combines with J gene TRBJ2-3; no definite D call. The CDR3 spans 13 residues. CDR1 is KGHSH, CDR2 LQKENI, per germline. Trimming took 3 bases from V and 5 from J, leaving 9 bases between them. The CDR3 sequence is CASSPNEVDTQYF. Here the CDR3 DNA reads TGTGCCAGCTCACCGAACGAGGTAGATACGCAGTATTTT.